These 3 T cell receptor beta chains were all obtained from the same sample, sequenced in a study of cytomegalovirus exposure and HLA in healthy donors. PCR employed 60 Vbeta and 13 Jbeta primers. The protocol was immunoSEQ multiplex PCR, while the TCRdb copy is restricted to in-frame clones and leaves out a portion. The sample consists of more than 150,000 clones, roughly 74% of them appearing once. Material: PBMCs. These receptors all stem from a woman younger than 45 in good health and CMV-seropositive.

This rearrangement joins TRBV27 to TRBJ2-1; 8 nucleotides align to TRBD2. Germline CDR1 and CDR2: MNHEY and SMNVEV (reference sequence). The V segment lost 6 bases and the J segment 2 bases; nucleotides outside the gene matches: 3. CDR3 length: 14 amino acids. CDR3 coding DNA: TGTGCCAGCAGCTTAGCGGGAACCTACAATGAGCAGTTCTTC. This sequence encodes CASSLAGTYNEQFF.

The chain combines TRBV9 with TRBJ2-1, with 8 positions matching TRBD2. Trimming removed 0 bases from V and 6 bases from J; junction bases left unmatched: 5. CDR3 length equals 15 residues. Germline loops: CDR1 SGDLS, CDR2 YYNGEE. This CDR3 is CASSVDGGAVNEQFF. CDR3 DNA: TGTGCCAGCAGCGTAGACGGGGGGGCCGTCAATGAGCAGTTCTTC. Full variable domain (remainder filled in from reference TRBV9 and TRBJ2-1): DSGVTQTPKHLITATGQRVTLRCSPRSGDLSVYWYQQSLDQGLQFLIQYYNGEERAKGNILERFSAQQFPDLHSELNLSSLELGDSALYFCASSVDGGAVNEQFFGPGTRLTVL.

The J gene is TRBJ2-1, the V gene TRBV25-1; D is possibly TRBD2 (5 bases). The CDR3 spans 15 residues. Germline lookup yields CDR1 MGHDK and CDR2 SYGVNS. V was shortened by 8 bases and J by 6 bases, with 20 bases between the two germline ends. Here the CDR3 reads CASVALGLGVNEQFF. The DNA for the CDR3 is TGTGCCAGCGTGGCCCTCGGACTCGGGGTCAATGAGCAGTTCTTC.